This is a list of T cell receptor beta chains from one sample in a study of CD8 T cells in ankylosing spondylitis. Using its own MiXCR run on the 5' RACE reads, TCRdb lists one record per CDR3 protein. The sample gives approximately 42,000 distinct CDR3 sequences, 4% of which show up once; roughly 4.2% is in the top ten. What was sequenced was blood, either unsorted or a sorted T cell fraction (not recorded which). Receptor source: a female donor with ankylosing spondylitis or in good health (not recorded which). The CDR3 runs from the conserved cysteine through the conserved F or W. The D gene is left open where the match is weak. The listing skips clone size in some rows; elsewhere it reads once, few, many or a size class.

many	-	TRBV9	TRBJ2-2	15	TGTGCCAGCAGCTCAGGGACCGCGAACACCGGGGAGCTGTTTTTT	CASSSGTANTGELFF
many	-	TRBV9	TRBJ1-1	15	TGTGCCAGCAGCGTACGACCGGACATGAACACTGAAGCTTTCTTT	CASSVRPDMNTEAFF
medium-sized	-	TRBV9	TRBJ2-3	15	TGTGCCAGCAGCGTAGAGGGCAGGTATGGGGTGACGCAGTATTTT	CASSVEGRYGVTQYF
many	-	TRBV9	TRBJ2-2	13	TGTGCCAGCAGCGTAGGGTTCACCGGGGAGCTGTTTTTT	CASSVGFTGELFF
many	-	TRBV9	TRBJ2-3	14	TGTGCCAGCAGCGTAGCACTGGGCACAGATACGCAGTATTTT	CASSVALGTDTQYF
many	-	TRBV9	TRBJ2-5	12	TGTGCCAGCAGCGCCACTGGGGGGACCCAGTACTTC	CASSATGGTQYF
many	TRBD2	TRBV9	TRBJ2-7	15	TGTGCCAGCAGCGTAGTTGGCGGGGGGTTCGGGGAGCAGTACTTC	CASSVVGGGFGEQYF
many	TRBD1	TRBV9	TRBJ1-2	15	TGTGCCAGCAGCTTGGGACAGGGGGCATCCTATGGCTACACCTTC	CASSLGQGASYGYTF
many	-	TRBV9	TRBJ1-1	13	TGTGCCAGCAGCGTAATCGCGACCACTGAAGCTTTCTTT	CASSVIATTEAFF
many	-	TRBV9	TRBJ2-3	14	TGTGCCAGCAGCGCTCACGATGGGACAGATACGCAGTATTTT	CASSAHDGTDTQYF
many	-	TRBV9	TRBJ1-2	12	TGTGCCAGCAGCCCCCGATCTTCTGGCTACACCTTC	CASSPRSSGYTF
many	-	TRBV9	TRBJ1-5	15	TGTGCCAGCAGCGTAGGAGGGAACATGGGTCAGCCCCAGCATTTT	CASSVGGNMGQPQHF
many	-	TRBV9	TRBJ2-5	13	TGTGCCAGCAGCGTTGGGTTGGGGGAGACCCAGTACTTC	CASSVGLGETQYF
many	-	TRBV9	TRBJ2-6	15	TGTGCCAGCAGCGCCTGGGTGAGTGGGGCCAACGTCCTGACTTTC	CASSAWVSGANVLTF
many	-	TRBV9	TRBJ2-2	16	TGTGCCAGCAGCGTAGACAGGGTAGGGGCCACAAACGAGCTGTTTTTT	CASSVDRVGATNELFF
many	-	TRBV9	TRBJ2-1	13	TGTGCCAGCAGCGTAGAGGGATTAGGTGAGCAGTTCTTC	CASSVEGLGEQFF
many	-	TRBV9	TRBJ2-5	15	TGTGCCAGCAGCGTAGCTGGACAGCACCAAGAGACCCAGTACTTC	CASSVAGQHQETQYF
many	-	TRBV9	TRBJ2-1	14	TGTGCCAGCAGCGCGGGGGACTCCTACAATGAGCAGTTCTTC	CASSAGDSYNEQFF
many	-	TRBV9	TRBJ2-3	15	TGTGCCAGCAGCGTAGTCGGTTCCCCCACAGATACGCAGTATTTT	CASSVVGSPTDTQYF
many	-	TRBV9	TRBJ2-7	14	TGTGCCAGCAGCCCCACCGGGACAACGGGGGAGCAGTACTTC	CASSPTGTTGEQYF
many	-	TRBV9	TRBJ1-1	15	TGTGCCAGCAGCGTGTTGACAGGCGCAGGTACTGAAGCTTTCTTT	CASSVLTGAGTEAFF
many	-	TRBV9	TRBJ2-1	13	TGTGCCAGCAGCTTGGGGGGGGCCAATGAGCAGTTCTTC	CASSLGGANEQFF
many	TRBD2	TRBV9	TRBJ2-2	15	TGTGCCAGCAGCCCCGCGGGGGGCCAATCCGGGGAGCTGTTTTTT	CASSPAGGQSGELFF
-	TRBD2	TRBV9	TRBJ2-3	16	TGTGCCAGCAGCGAGTGGGATAGCGGGAGCACAGATACGCAGTATTTT	CASSEWDSGSTDTQYF
many	-	TRBV14	TRBJ2-5	13	TGTGCCAGCCGCGGCAGGGCTCAAGAGACCCAGTACTTC	CASRGRAQETQYF
many	TRBD1	TRBV9	TRBJ1-2	15	TGTGCCAGCGGGCGAGAGGACAGGGTTGGTTATGGCTACACCTTC	CASGREDRVGYGYTF
many	TRBD1	TRBV9	TRBJ1-6	15	TGTGCCAGCAGCGCGCGACAGGGTTTGGCTTCACCCCTCCACTTT	CASSARQGLASPLHF
many	-	TRBV9	TRBJ1-4	15	TGTGCCAGCAGCGCCGAGGTCGGCAGCAATGAAAAACTGTTTTTT	CASSAEVGSNEKLFF
many	TRBD1	TRBV9	TRBJ1-1	12	TGTGCCAGCAGCCCGACAGGGGTTCGGTCTTTCTTT	CASSPTGVRSFF
many	-	TRBV9	TRBJ1-5	15	TGTGCCAGCAGCGTAGACCCGAACGGGAATCAGCCCCAGCATTTT	CASSVDPNGNQPQHF
many	TRBD1	TRBV9	TRBJ2-1	15	TGTGCCAGCAGCCGGGGGACAGGCCTATACAATGAGCAGTTCTTC	CASSRGTGLYNEQFF
medium-sized	TRBD2	TRBV9	TRBJ2-1	18	TGTGCCAGCAGCGTAGCGTCGATAGCGGGGGGGCCCGGCAATGAGCAGTTCTTC	CASSVASIAGGPGNEQFF
-	-	TRBV9	TRBJ2-5	15	TGTGCCAGCAGCGTAGCCCCGAGCAGCCAAGAGACCCAGTACTTC	CASSVAPSSQETQYF
-	TRBD2	TRBV9	TRBJ2-3	17	TGTGCCAGCAGCGGAAGTCGGGGCGGGGGGAACACAGATACGCAGTATTTT	CASSGSRGGGNTDTQYF
many	-	TRBV9	TRBJ1-2	13	TGTGCCAGCAGCGTTGAGGCCAACTATGGCTACACCTTC	CASSVEANYGYTF
many	-	TRBV9	TRBJ2-3	16	TGTGCCAGCAGCGTAGGGACAGCTATGAGCACAGATACGCAGTATTTT	CASSVGTAMSTDTQYF
many	-	TRBV9	TRBJ2-7	15	TGTGCCAGCAGCGTAGGTCAGGGGGGGGCCTACGAGCAGTACTTC	CASSVGQGGAYEQYF
many	-	TRBV9	TRBJ2-7	18	TGTGCCAGCAGCCCAAGACGGGGCTCCCCAAACAGGATGGCTGAGCAGTACTTC	CASSPRRGSPNRMAEQYF
many	TRBD1	TRBV9	TRBJ2-1	14	TGTGCCAGCAGCGTAGATGTTGAGGGGGCTGAGCAGTTCTTC	CASSVDVEGAEQFF
many	-	TRBV9	TRBJ2-3	14	TGTGCCAGCAGCTCGGACCCCCAGGACGATACGCAGTATTTT	CASSSDPQDDTQYF
many	-	TRBV9	TRBJ1-2	16	TGTGCCAGCAGCGTAGCTTCGACACCCACCAACTATGGCTACACCTTC	CASSVASTPTNYGYTF
many	-	TRBV9	TRBJ2-1	17	TGTGCCAGCAGCGTAGGTGAGACCCCTCCTAATTACAATGAGCAGTTCTTC	CASSVGETPPNYNEQFF
few	-	TRBV9	TRBJ1-2	15	TGTGCCAGCAGCGTAGAATCAGGGTCAACCTATGGCTACACCTTC	CASSVESGSTYGYTF
many	-	TRBV9	TRBJ1-2	15	TGTGCCAGCAGCGTAGACGGCAGGGCAGGCTATGGCTACACCTTC	CASSVDGRAGYGYTF
many	-	TRBV9	TRBJ1-1	15	TGTGCCAGCAGCCCGGGGCGACAGATAAACACTGAAGCTTTCTTT	CASSPGRQINTEAFF
-	TRBD1	TRBV9	TRBJ2-5	15	TGTGCCAGCAGCTTCCGGACAGGCCATCGGGAGACCCAGTACTTC	CASSFRTGHRETQYF